One and the same sample provided the 21 T cell receptor beta chains below, sequenced in a study of cytomegalovirus exposure and HLA in healthy donors (dated by TCRdb to about 2017). Library preparation used the immunoSEQ multiplex PCR assay. Sourced from immuneACCESS, this table was stored by TCRdb with only in-frame sequences that have V and J called. A share of the clones is absent; for the studies checked, an unresolved V gene accounts for under half, and the remainder has no known explanation. The sample table holds about 140,000 clones, of which about 80% were seen once. The ten largest clones represent just under 30% of the sample. The specimen was PBMCs. Receptors originate from a man aged 25-40 years in good health and CMV-seropositive.

The chain combines TRBV7-8 with TRBJ1-1; perhaps TRBD1 as D (5 bases). The CDR3 is 14 residues long. Per the germline V gene, CDR1 is SGHVS and CDR2 is FQNEAQ. Trimming stripped 3 bases from V and 6 bases from J, with 14 bases between. The CDR3 is CASSFSGGIAEAFF. CDR3 nucleotides: TGTGCCAGCAGCTTCAGCGGGGGGATCGCTGAAGCTTTCTTT.

The chain has TRBV4-1 and TRBJ1-2; TRBD1 aligns across 7 bases. Germline assignment: CDR1 MGHRA and CDR2 YSYEKL. V gave up 2 bases and J gave up 8 bases; unmatched junction bases: 5. The CDR3 extends over 13 amino acids. Written as DNA, the CDR3 is TGCGCCAGCAGCCAACCGACAGGGAGCGGCTACACCTTC. Amino acid sequence: CASSQPTGSGYTF.

The chain employs TRBV7-2 and TRBJ2-6; TRBD1 matches at 10 bases. This CDR3 has 17 amino acids. Unmatched junction bases numbered 6, after V lost 6 bases and J lost 1 base. Germline lookup yields CDR1 SGHTA and CDR2 FQGNSA. The CDR3 reads CASSFDRGLSGANVLTF. DNA of the CDR3: TGTGCCAGCAGTTTCGACAGGGGGCTTTCTGGGGCCAACGTCCTGACTTTC.

The genes are TRBV5-1 and TRBJ2-7; 8 bases align to TRBD2. CDR3 length: 15 residues. The ends lost 7 bases at V and 6 bases at J; junction bases unmatched: 15. The germline CDR1 and CDR2 sequences are SGHRS and YFSETQ. CDR3 region: CASSPSGGPPGEQYF. The CDR3 DNA reads TGCGCCAGCTCGCCGAGCGGGGGCCCCCCGGGCGAGCAGTACTTC.

The sample holds a few counts of this clone. The chain recombines TRBV25-1 with TRBJ1-4; perhaps TRBD1 as D (5 bases). The CDR3 runs 16 residues. V was trimmed by 3 bases and J by 7 bases, leaving 18 bases between them. Germline CDR1 reads MGHDK; CDR2 reads SYGVNS. The CDR3 sequence is CASSDASGTPAEKLFF. The CDR3 DNA sequence: TGTGCCAGCAGTGATGCCAGCGGGACCCCGGCTGAAAAACTGTTTTTT. The full variable domain, in which reference TRBV25-1 and TRBJ1-4 provide the parts outside the CDR3, is EADIYQTPRYLVIGTGKKITLECSQTMGHDKMYWYQQDPGMELHLIHYSYGVNSTEKGDLSSESTVSRIRTEHFPLTLESARPSHTSQYLCASSDASGTPAEKLFFGSGTQLSVL.

V usage is TRBV4-1 and J usage is TRBJ1-4, with no clear D. The CDR3 totals 16 residues. CDR1 MGHRA and CDR2 YSYEKL come from the germline V gene. Deletions cut 0 bases from V and 6 bases from J, with 14 bases between. CDR3: CASSQDRGYADEKLFF. The CDR3 DNA reads TGCGCCAGCAGCCAAGATCGGGGTTATGCAGATGAAAAACTGTTTTTT.

The J gene is TRBJ2-1, the V gene TRBV5-1; 8 bases fit TRBD2. This CDR3 region has 15 residues. Per the germline V gene, CDR1 is SGHRS and CDR2 is YFSETQ. Losses at the gene ends were 2 bases for V and 3 bases for J; bases not matched to a gene: 4. CDR3 coding DNA: TGCGCCAGCAGCTTCGGCGGGGGGTTCTACAATGAGCAGTTCTTC. Translated: CASSFGGGFYNEQFF.

V is TRBV7-3 and J is TRBJ1-1, with 7 bases lining up with TRBD1. Germline V lookup: CDR1 SGHTA, CDR2 FQGTGA. After removal of 0 bases from V and 2 bases from J, the junction contained 9 bases not matched to a gene. The CDR3 covers 17 residues. CDR3 in amino acids: CASSLTGGAGFNTEAFF. The CDR3 nucleotides read TGTGCCAGCAGCTTAACAGGGGGCGCAGGGTTCAACACTGAAGCTTTCTTT.

V gene TRBV11-2 combines with J gene TRBJ2-7; 9 nucleotides align to TRBD1. Germline CDR1 SGHAT, CDR2 FQNNGV. Trimming removed 4 bases from V and 7 bases from J; junction bases left unmatched: 8. This CDR3 has 14 residues. This CDR3 reads CASSSAQGAGEQYF. In DNA, the CDR3 is TGTGCCAGCAGCTCCGCACAGGGGGCAGGGGAGCAGTACTTC.

The CDR3 DNA follows: TGCGCCAGCAGCTCTACAGGGGCGCCGGGAAACACCATATATTTT. Protein: CASSSTGAPGNTIYF. V usage is TRBV5-1 and J usage is TRBJ1-3; 7 nucleotides match TRBD1. The CDR3 loop spans 15 amino acids. J gave up 4 bases and V 3 bases, and 7 bases lay outside the gene matches. Germline values: CDR1 SGHRS, CDR2 YFSETQ.

The J gene is TRBJ2-3, the V gene TRBV5-1; D may be TRBD2 (6 bases). This CDR3 has 15 residues. Trimming cost V 4 bases and J 2 bases, with 14 bases left between them. Looked up from germline, CDR1 is SGHRS and CDR2 is YFSETQ. Written as DNA, the CDR3 is TGCGCCAGCAGCCGGGGGTCAGGGAACACAGATACGCAGTATTTT. Translating gives CASSRGSGNTDTQYF.

The chain recombines TRBV5-1 with TRBJ2-5, with TRBD1 matching 8 bases. Germline V gives CDR1 SGHRS, CDR2 YFSETQ. The CDR3 runs to 14 residues. Losses at the gene ends were 4 bases for V and 5 bases for J; bases not matched to a gene: 7. The CDR3 loop is CASSMDRVAETQYF. The CDR3 region has the DNA TGCGCCAGCAGCATGGACAGGGTGGCCGAGACCCAGTACTTC.

The chain employs TRBV2 and TRBJ2-4, with 7 bases lining up with TRBD1. This CDR3 is 13 amino acids long. Germline values: CDR1 SNHLY, CDR2 FYNNEI. V lost 6 bases and J lost 7; bases outside the gene matches: 6. The CDR3 DNA follows: TGTGCCAGCAGCGGGACAGCCGGGAACATTCAGTACTTC. Translating gives CASSGTAGNIQYF.

J is TRBJ2-2 and V is TRBV27; 9 nucleotides match TRBD1. Per the germline V gene, CDR1 is MNHEY and CDR2 is SMNVEV (reference sequence). The junction had 15 bases not matched to a gene; V was cut back by 5 bases and J by 2 bases. The CDR3 totals 19 residues. CDR3 in DNA: TGTGCCAGCAGTGAAAAACAGGGGGCCAGTCTTTTAAACACCGGGGAGCTGTTTTTT. This translates into CASSEKQGASLLNTGELFF.

V gene TRBV9 combines with J gene TRBJ2-7; maybe TRBD1 (5 bases). The CDR3 is 13 residues long. The V end was cut by 4 bases, the J end by 2 bases, with 10 bases between. Germline CDR1 is SGDLS and CDR2 is YYNGEE. The CDR3 coding sequence is TGTGCCAGCAGCCCCCAGGGTGCCTACGAGCAGTACTTC. This codes for CASSPQGAYEQYF.

Ten or more counts support this clone. This chain joins TRBV29-1 and TRBJ1-1; D remains unclear. The germline CDR1 and CDR2 sequences are SQVTM and ANQGSEA. V gave up 4 bases and J gave up 2 bases, with 11 bases separating them. The CDR3 sequence is 13 residues long. For the CDR3, the DNA is TGCAGCGTTGTGGACGGGATTAACACTGAAGCTTTCTTT. Its translation is CSVVDGINTEAFF.

The chain uses TRBV30 and TRBJ2-1; maybe TRBD2 (5 bases). Germline values: CDR1 GTSNPN, CDR2 SVGIG (reference sequence). The CDR3 is 13 amino acids. V was cut by 2 bases and J by 15 bases, with 20 bases left in between. The CDR3 here is CAWSTDGVPISFF. The CDR3 DNA is TGTGCCTGGAGTACTGACGGGGTACCCATTTCGTTCTTC.

This chain links TRBV11-1 with TRBJ2-1, with 9 bases fitting TRBD2. This CDR3 has 17 residues. The germline V gene encodes CDR1 SGHAT and CDR2 FQDESV (reference sequence). After removal of 2 bases from V and 4 bases from J, the junction contained 9 bases not matched to a gene. CDR3 loop: CASSLSATSGPYNEQFF. DNA of the CDR3: TGTGCCAGCAGCTTATCGGCGACTAGCGGTCCATACAATGAGCAGTTCTTC.

The genes are TRBV7-2 and TRBJ2-3, with a tentative D call TRBD2 (5 bases). This CDR3 spans 15 amino acids. Trimming stripped 4 bases from V and 1 base from J, with 12 bases between. From germline, CDR1 is SGHTA and CDR2 FQGNSA. In DNA form, the CDR3 reads TGTGCCAGCAGCTCGAGGACTCCTCGCACAGATACGCAGTATTTT. Its translation: CASSSRTPRTDTQYF.

V and J are TRBV19 and TRBJ1-3; D is unclear. Germline CDR1 is LNHDA and CDR2 is SQIVND (reference sequence). Between the trimmed V and J ends, which lost 4 bases and 5 bases, there was a span of 9 bases. This CDR3 is 13 amino acids long. The CDR3: CASSRNYRNTIYF. Written as DNA, the CDR3 is TGTGCCAGTAGTAGAAATTACAGAAACACCATATATTTT.

The gene calls are TRBV7-2 and TRBJ1-5; possible D gene TRBD1, 6 bases. The length of the CDR3 is 15 residues. With 4 bases removed from V and 2 bases from J, the gap between germline ends came to 12 bases. In germline, CDR1 is SGHTA, CDR2 FQGNSA. The CDR3 DNA reads TGTGCCAGCAGCTACAGGGTTACGGGCAATCAGCCCCAGCATTTT. The encoded protein is CASSYRVTGNQPQHF.